This TCR beta chain was observed in a study of Graves' ophthalmopathy and Graves' hyperthyroidism. Study outcomes and limitations: Blood contained most expanded thyroid clonotypes exceeding 0.001 frequency.

The authors amplified TCR beta CDR3 regions from RNA transcripts. HTBI primers were used in a first-round RT-PCR, which preceded a second-round multiplex PCR. MiXCR was run by TCRdb on the multiplex PCR reads, yielding one entry per CDR3 protein. This sample has about 660,000 distinct CDR3 sequences, with over 40% found just once. Germline CDR1 and CDR2: MGHDK and SYGVNS. The CDR3 spans 14 residues. Trimming took 5 bases from V and 1 from J, leaving 11 bases between them. On this clonotype: The antigen is not known.

The gene calls are TRBV25-1 and TRBJ1-1; D perhaps matches TRBD1 (5 bases). The receptor comes from an adult man with Graves' ophthalmopathy. Specimen: peripheral blood. Written as DNA, the CDR3 is TGTGCCAGCAGTCCGGGGGTAGAGAACACTGAAGCTTTCTTT. Encoded protein: CASSPGVENTEAFF.